This is a list of T cell receptor beta chains from one sample in a study of shared clonotypes between healthy human individuals. Sequenced by immunoSEQ multiplex PCR; TCRdb stores in-frame clones only, minus some. The data hold hundreds of thousands of clones, with about 76% observed a single time. What was sequenced was PBMCs. These receptors were obtained from a middle-aged woman in good health. Some clones in this sample may be carry-over from other donors' samples. The CDR3 runs from the conserved cysteine through the conserved F or W. The D gene is left open where the match is weak. Not every row has a clone size; where given, it reads once, few, many or a size class.

V	D	size	J	DNA	CDR3
TRBV29-1	-	-	TRBJ1-1	TGCAGCGTTGAAGGCGGACACACTGAAGCTTTCTTT	CSVEGGHTEAFF
TRBV7-3	TRBD2	-	TRBJ2-1	TGTGCCAGCAGAGCCGGGACTAGCACAGACAATGAGCAGTTCTTC	CASRAGTSTDNEQFF
TRBV6-5	-	-	TRBJ2-5	TGTGCCAGCAGCTCACCGGGAGTAAAGACCCAGTACTTC	CASSSPGVKTQYF
TRBV29-1	-	-	TRBJ1-1	TGCAGCGTTGCTCGGAACACTGAAGCTTTCTTT	CSVARNTEAFF
TRBV5-1	TRBD2	-	TRBJ2-1	TGCGCCAGCAGCTTGGTTGGCGGGAGGGCCAATGAGCAGTTCTTC	CASSLVGGRANEQFF
TRBV5-8	-	-	TRBJ1-5	TGTGCCAGCAGCTTGTTTGTAGAGGGGCAGCCCCAGCATTTT	CASSLFVEGQPQHF
TRBV6-5	TRBD1	-	TRBJ1-2	TGTGCCAGCAGACCTCGCAGGGGGGGTGGCTACACCTTC	CASRPRRGGGYTF
TRBV30	TRBD1	-	TRBJ1-5	TGTGCCTGGAGTGGGACAGGGGGCAATCAGCCCCAGCATTTT	CAWSGTGGNQPQHF
TRBV7-2	-	-	TRBJ2-2	TGTGCCAGCAGCCGAATCGTGGGGTCCGGGGAGCTGTTTTTT	CASSRIVGSGELFF
TRBV5-1	-	-	TRBJ2-1	TGCGCCAGCAGCTTAGGGGCAGGGCGGGATGAGCAGTTCTTC	CASSLGAGRDEQFF
TRBV7-9	TRBD2	-	TRBJ2-3	TGTGCCAGCAGCTTAGGGACTAGCGCAGATACGCAGTATTTT	CASSLGTSADTQYF
TRBV5-1	-	-	TRBJ1-2	TGCGCCAGCAGCTTGGTAAGCAGGGGCGGAAGTGACTATGGCTACACCTTC	CASSLVSRGGSDYGYTF
TRBV29-1	-	-	TRBJ2-7	TGCAGCGCCCTCGCGTCGGCAGGGTCAGTCTACGAGCAGTACTTC	CSALASAGSVYEQYF
TRBV30	-	-	TRBJ2-6	TGTGCCTGGAGTCGGACCGGACGGACCTCTGGGGCCAACGTCCTGACTTTC	CAWSRTGRTSGANVLTF
TRBV11-2	-	few	TRBJ1-1	TGTGCCCTGTACTTAACGGGGGCCAGGACCCTGGGAACTGAAGCTTTCTTT	CALYLTGARTLGTEAFF
TRBV11-1	TRBD1	-	TRBJ1-1	TGTGCCAGCAGCTTAGGTGGCAGGGGGTCGGTGAACACTGAAGCTTTCTTT	CASSLGGRGSVNTEAFF
TRBV9	-	-	TRBJ2-1	TGTGCCAGCAGCGTAGGGTCGCGGACCTACAATGAGCAGTTCTTC	CASSVGSRTYNEQFF
TRBV28	-	-	TRBJ2-2	TGTGCCAGCAGTTTATTAAGGGAGAACGGGGAGCTGTTTTTT	CASSLLRENGELFF
TRBV7-8	TRBD2	-	TRBJ2-7	TGTGCCAGCAGCTTAGCGGGGGGGGTTTACGAGCAGTACTTC	CASSLAGGVYEQYF
TRBV28	-	-	TRBJ2-3	TGTGCCAGCAGTTTTGGCAGTTATGGGACTTCGACACACACAGATACGCAGTATTTT	CASSFGSYGTSTHTDTQYF
TRBV25-1	-	few	TRBJ1-2	TGTGCCAGCAGTGATGTCACAGGGAACTATGGCTACACCTTC	CASSDVTGNYGYTF
TRBV21-1	-	few	TRBJ1-5	TGTGCCAGCAGCCCCCGCTGGGTGTATAGCAATCAGCCCCAGCATTTT	CASSPRWVYSNQPQHF
TRBV30	-	-	TRBJ1-3	TGTGCCTGGACAGGTTACGGAAACACCATATATTTT	CAWTGYGNTIYF
TRBV5-4	-	-	TRBJ2-6	TGTGCCAGCAGCCTCTTTGGGGCCAACGTCCTGACTTTC	CASSLFGANVLTF
TRBV11-2	-	-	TRBJ2-6	TGTGCCAGCAGCTTATACATCTCTGGGGCCAACGTCCTGACTTTC	CASSLYISGANVLTF
TRBV21-1	-	-	TRBJ2-2	TGTGCCAGCAGCAAGACGGGACTGCGGGAGACCGGGGAGCTGTTTTTT	CASSKTGLRETGELFF
TRBV11-2	-	-	TRBJ1-1	TGTGCCAGCAGCTTTCAAGGGAGGGGGACTGAAGCTTTCTTT	CASSFQGRGTEAFF
TRBV7-9	-	-	TRBJ2-1	TGTGCCAGCAGCTCGACAGGCGTGTATGAGCAGTTCTTC	CASSSTGVYEQFF
TRBV4-2	-	-	TRBJ2-6	TGTGCCAGCAGCCAGACTAGTGGAGCTGGGGCCAACGTCCTGACTTTC	CASSQTSGAGANVLTF
TRBV6-1	-	few	TRBJ2-1	TGTGCCAGCAGTGACAGACTAGAGGGATGGACCCACAATGAGCAGTTCTTC	CASSDRLEGWTHNEQFF
TRBV5-4	-	-	TRBJ2-7	TGTGCCAGCAGCATAGAACAGGGCTCGGTGCAGTACTTC	CASSIEQGSVQYF
TRBV14	TRBD1	-	TRBJ2-2	TGTGCCAGCAGCCAAGACCGGACAGGGGCGAACACCGGGGAGCTGTTTTTT	CASSQDRTGANTGELFF
TRBV19	-	few	TRBJ2-7	TGTGCCAGTAGCCCTCCCCAACCATTTACAGCTACTATCGGCGAGCAGTACTTC	CASSPPQPFTATIGEQYF
TRBV7-2	TRBD2	-	TRBJ2-1	TGTGCCAGCAGCTGGGGGACTAGCGGGGTCAATGAGCAGTTCTTC	CASSWGTSGVNEQFF
TRBV28	TRBD1	-	TRBJ1-1	TGTGCCAGCACCAAATCCCCGTGGTTACAGGGGGATTCTGGAAGCGCTTTCTTT	CASTKSPWLQGDSGSAFF
TRBV9	TRBD2	once	TRBJ2-1	TGTGCCAGCAGCGTAGACGGCGGCGGGAGGGCCTCTCCCTACAATGAGCAGTTCTTC	CASSVDGGGRASPYNEQFF
TRBV7-3	TRBD1	-	TRBJ1-3	TGTGCCAGCAGTCAGGGGGTCGGCTCTGGAAACACCATATATTTT	CASSQGVGSGNTIYF